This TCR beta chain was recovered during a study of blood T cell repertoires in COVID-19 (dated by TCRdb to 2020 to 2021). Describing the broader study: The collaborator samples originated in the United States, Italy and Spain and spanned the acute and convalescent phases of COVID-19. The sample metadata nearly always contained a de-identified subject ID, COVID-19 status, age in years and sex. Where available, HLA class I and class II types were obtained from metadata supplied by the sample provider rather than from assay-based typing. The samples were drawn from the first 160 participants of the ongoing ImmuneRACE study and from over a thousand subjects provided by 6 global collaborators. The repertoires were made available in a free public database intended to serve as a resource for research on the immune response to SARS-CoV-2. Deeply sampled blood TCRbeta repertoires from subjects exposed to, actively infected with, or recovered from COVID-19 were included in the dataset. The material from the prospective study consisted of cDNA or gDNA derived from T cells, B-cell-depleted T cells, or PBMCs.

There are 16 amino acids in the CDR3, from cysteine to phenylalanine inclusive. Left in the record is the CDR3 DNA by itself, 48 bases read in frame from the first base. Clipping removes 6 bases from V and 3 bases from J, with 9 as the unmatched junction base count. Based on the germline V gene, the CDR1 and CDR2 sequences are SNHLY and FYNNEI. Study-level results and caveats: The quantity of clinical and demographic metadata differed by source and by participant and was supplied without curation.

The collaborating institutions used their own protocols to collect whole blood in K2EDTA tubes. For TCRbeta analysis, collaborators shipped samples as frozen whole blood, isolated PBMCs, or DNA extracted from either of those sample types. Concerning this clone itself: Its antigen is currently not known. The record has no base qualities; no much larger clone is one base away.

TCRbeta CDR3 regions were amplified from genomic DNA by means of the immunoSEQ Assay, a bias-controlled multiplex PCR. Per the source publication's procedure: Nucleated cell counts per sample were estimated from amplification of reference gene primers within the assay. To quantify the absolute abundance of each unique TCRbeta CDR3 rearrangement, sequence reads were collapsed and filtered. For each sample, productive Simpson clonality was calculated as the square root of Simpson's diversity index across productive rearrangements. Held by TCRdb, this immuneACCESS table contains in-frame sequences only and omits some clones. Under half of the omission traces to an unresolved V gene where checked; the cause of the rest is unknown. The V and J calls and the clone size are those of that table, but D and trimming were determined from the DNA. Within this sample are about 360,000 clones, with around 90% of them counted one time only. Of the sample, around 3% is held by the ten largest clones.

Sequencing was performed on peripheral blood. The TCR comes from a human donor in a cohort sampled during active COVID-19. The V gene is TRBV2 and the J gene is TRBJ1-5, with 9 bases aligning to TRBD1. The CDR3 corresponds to CASSSGGQGDNQPQHF. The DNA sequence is TGTGCCAGCAGCTCTGGGGGACAGGGCGACAATCAGCCCCAGCATTTT.